This T cell receptor (beta chain) was observed in a study of response to subunit inactivated influenza vaccine. Whole-study findings and limits: The authors proposed limited new T cell recruitment per seasonal influenza vaccination.

TCRdb re-analysed the RT-PCR reads in MiXCR, keeping a single row per CDR3 protein. The table includes about 800,000 distinct CDR3 sequences, around 20% detected once. The ends were cut back, 4 bases at V and 7 bases at J, with 15 bases in the middle. CDR1 SGHRS and CDR2 YFSETQ come from the germline V gene. The CDR3 sequence is 15 residues long. Regarding this clonotype: Its target is not known.

This material consisted of PBMCs from blood, taken 5 days after vaccination. The gene calls are TRBV5-1 and TRBJ1-6; the D is unclear. This receptor was taken from a man aged 50-59 years who received an inactivated influenza vaccine. In DNA form, the CDR3 reads TGCGCCAGCAGCCCCCAGTCCGTCCCCAATTCACCCCTCCACTTT. It codes for CASSPQSVPNSPLHF. The entire variable domain, with the rest obtained from reference TRBV5-1 and TRBJ1-6, is as follows: KAGVTQTPRYLIKTRGQQVTLSCSPISGHRSVSWYQQTPGQGLQFLFEYFSETQRNKGNFPGRFSGRQFSNSRSEMNVSTLELGDSALYLCASSPQSVPNSPLHFGNGTRLTVT.